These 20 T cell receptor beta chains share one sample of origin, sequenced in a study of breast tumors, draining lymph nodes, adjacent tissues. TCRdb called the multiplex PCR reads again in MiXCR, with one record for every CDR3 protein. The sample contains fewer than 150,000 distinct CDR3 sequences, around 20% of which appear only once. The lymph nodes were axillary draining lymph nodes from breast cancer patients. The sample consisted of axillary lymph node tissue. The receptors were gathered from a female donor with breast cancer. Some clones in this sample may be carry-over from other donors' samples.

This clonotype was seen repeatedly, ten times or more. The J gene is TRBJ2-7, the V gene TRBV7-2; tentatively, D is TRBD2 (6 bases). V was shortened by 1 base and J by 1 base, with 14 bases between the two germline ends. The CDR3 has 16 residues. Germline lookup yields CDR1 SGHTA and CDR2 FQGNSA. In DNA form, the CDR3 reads TGTGCCAGCAGCTTAGAGGGTCGCGGGGCGTCCTACGAGCAGTACTTC. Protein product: CASSLEGRGASYEQYF.

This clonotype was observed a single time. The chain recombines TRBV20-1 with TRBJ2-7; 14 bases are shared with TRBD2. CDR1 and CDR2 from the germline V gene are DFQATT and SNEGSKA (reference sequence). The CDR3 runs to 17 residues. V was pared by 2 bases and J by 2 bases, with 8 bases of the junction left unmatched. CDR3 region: CSARSYWTSGRTYEQYF. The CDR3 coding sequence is TGCAGTGCTAGATCGTACTGGACTAGCGGGAGGACCTACGAGCAGTACTTC.

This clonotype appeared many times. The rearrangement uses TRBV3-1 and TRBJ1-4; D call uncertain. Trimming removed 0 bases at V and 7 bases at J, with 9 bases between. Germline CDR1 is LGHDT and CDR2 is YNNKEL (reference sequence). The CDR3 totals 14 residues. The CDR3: CASSQDGAGEKLFF. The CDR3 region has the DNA TGTGCCAGCAGCCAAGATGGTGCAGGTGAAAAACTGTTTTTT.

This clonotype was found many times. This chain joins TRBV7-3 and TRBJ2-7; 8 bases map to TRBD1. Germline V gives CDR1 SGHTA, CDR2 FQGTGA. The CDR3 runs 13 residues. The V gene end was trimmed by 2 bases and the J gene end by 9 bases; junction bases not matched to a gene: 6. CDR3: CASSLGQGWGQYF. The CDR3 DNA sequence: TGTGCCAGCAGCTTAGGACAGGGTTGGGGGCAGTACTTC.

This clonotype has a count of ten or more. The CDR3 DNA reads as TGTGCCAGTAGTAGTGACGGGAGGTCGGGATTGGACACAGATACGCAGTATTTT. It yields the protein CASSSDGRSGLDTDTQYF. This chain joins TRBV19 and TRBJ2-3; 7 nucleotides agree with TRBD2. Germline V lookup: CDR1 LNHDA, CDR2 SQIVND (reference sequence). The CDR3 loop spans 18 amino acids. V lost 4 bases to trimming and J lost 2 bases; unmatched junction nucleotides: 15.

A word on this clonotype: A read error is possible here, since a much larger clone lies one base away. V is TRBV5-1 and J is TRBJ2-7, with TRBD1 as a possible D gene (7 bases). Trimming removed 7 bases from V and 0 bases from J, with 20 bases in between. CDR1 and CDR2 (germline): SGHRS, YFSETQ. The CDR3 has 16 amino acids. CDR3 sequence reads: CASGGGGTANSYEQYF. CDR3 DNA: TGCGCCAGCGGAGGAGGGGGCACTGCAAACTCCTACGAGCAGTACTTC.

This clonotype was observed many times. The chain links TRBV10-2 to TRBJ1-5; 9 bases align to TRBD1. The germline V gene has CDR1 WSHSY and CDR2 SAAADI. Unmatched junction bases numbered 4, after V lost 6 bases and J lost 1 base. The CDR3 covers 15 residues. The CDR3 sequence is CASRSGQGSNQPQHF. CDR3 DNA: TGCGCCAGCAGGTCGGGACAGGGAAGCAATCAGCCCCAGCATTTT.

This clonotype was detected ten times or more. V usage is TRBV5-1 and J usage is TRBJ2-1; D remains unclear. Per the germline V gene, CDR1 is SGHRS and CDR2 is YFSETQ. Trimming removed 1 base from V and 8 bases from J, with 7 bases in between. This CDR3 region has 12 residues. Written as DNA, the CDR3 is TGCGCCAGCAGCTTGAGTTTAGATGAGCAGTTCTTC. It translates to CASSLSLDEQFF.

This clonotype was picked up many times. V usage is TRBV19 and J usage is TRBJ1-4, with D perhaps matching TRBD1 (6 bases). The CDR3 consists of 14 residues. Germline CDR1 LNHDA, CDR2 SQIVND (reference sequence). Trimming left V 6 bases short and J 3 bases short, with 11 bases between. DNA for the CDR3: TGTGCCAGTAGCGATGGACAGTCTAATGAAAAACTGTTTTTT. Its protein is CASSDGQSNEKLFF.

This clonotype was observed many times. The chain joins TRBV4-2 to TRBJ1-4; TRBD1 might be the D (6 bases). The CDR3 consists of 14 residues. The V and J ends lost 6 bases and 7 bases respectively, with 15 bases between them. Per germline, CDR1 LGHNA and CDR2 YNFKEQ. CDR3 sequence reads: CASRPIGGSEKLFF. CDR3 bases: TGTGCCAGCAGACCCATAGGGGGAAGTGAAAAACTGTTTTTT.

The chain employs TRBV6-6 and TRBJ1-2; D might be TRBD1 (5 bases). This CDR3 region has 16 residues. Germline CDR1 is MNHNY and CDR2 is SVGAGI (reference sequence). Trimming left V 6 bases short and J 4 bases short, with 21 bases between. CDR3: CASSPLGGGNSYGYTF. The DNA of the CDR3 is TGTGCCAGCAGCCCACTCGGGGGGGGGAACTCCTATGGCTACACCTTC.

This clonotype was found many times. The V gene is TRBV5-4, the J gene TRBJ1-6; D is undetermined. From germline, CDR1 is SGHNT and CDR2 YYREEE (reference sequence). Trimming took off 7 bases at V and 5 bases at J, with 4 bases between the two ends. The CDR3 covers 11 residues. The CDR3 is CASFNNSPLHF. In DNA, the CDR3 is TGTGCCAGCTTTAATAATTCACCCCTCCACTTT.

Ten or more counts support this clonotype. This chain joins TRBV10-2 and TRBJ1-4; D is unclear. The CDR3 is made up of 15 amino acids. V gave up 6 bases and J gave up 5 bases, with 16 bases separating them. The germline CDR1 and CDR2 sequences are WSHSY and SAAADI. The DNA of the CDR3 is TGCGCCAGCAGCTTGAACCCCGGCTGGAATGAAAAACTGTTTTTT. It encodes CASSLNPGWNEKLFF.

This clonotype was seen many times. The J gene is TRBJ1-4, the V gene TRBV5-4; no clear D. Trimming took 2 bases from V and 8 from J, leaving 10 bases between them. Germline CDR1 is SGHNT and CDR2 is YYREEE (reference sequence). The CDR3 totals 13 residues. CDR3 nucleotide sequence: TGTGCCAGCAGCTTTGGGCCACCCGAAAAACTGTTTTTT. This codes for CASSFGPPEKLFF.

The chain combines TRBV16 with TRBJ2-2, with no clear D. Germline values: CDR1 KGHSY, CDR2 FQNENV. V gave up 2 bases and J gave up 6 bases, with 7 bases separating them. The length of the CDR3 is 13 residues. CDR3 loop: CASSQNPSGELFF. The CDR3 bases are TGTGCCAGCAGCCAAAACCCATCCGGGGAGCTGTTTTTT.

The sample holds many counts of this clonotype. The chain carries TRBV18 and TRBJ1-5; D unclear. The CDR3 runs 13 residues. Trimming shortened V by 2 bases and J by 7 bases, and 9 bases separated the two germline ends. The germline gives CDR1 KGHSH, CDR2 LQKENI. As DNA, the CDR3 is TGTGCCAGCTCACCAGCCAGACAACAGCCCCAGCATTTT. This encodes CASSPARQQPQHF.

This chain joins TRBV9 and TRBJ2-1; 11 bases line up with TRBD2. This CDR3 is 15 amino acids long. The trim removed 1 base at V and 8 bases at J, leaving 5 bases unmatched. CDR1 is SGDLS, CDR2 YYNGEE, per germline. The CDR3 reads CASSVTSGSMDEQFF. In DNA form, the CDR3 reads TGTGCCAGCAGCGTAACTAGCGGGAGTATGGATGAGCAGTTCTTC.

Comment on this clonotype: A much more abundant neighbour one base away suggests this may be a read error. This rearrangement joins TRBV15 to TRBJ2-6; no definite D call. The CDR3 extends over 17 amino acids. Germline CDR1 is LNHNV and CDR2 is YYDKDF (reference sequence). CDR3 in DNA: TGTGCCACCAGTAACACTTACACAGAAGCTGGGACCAACGTCCTGACTTTC. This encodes CATSNTYTEAGTNVLTF.

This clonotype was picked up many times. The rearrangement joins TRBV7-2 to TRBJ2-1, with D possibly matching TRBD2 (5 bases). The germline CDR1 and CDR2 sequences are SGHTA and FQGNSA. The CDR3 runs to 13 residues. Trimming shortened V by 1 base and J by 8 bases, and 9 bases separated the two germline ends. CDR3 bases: TGTGCCAGCAGCTTAGTAGAGGGCTATGAGCAGTTCTTC. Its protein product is CASSLVEGYEQFF. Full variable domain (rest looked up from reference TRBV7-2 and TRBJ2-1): GAGVSQSPSNKVTEKGKDVELRCDPISGHTALYWYRQSLGQGLEFLIYFQGNSAPDKSGLPSDRFSAERTGGSVSTLTIQRTQQEDSAVYLCASSLVEGYEQFFGPGTRLTVL.

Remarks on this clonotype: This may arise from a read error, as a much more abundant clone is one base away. This chain's CDR3 is CASRDGTGRNTGELSF. The CDR3 region has the DNA TGTGCCAGCAGAGACGGGACAGGGCGGAACACCGGGGAGCTGTCTTTT. V and J are TRBV9 and TRBJ2-2; 9 bases fit TRBD1. This CDR3 is built from 16 residues. The germline V gene encodes CDR1 SGDLS and CDR2 YYNGEE. The full variable domain, in which reference TRBV9 and TRBJ2-2 provide the parts outside the CDR3, is DSGVTQTPKHLITATGQRVTLRCSPRSGDLSVYWYQQSLDQGLQFLIQYYNGEERAKGNILERFSAQQFPDLHSELNLSSLELGDSALYFCASRDGTGRNTGELSFGEGSRLTVL.